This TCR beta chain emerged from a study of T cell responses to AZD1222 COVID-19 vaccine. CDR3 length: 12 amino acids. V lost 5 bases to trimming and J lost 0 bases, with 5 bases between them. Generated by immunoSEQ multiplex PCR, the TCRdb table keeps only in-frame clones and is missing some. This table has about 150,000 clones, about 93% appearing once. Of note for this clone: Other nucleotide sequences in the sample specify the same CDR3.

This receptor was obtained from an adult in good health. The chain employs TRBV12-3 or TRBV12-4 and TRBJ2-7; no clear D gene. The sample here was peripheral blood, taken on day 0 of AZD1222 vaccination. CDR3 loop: CASSPDSYEQYF. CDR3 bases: TGTGCCAGCAGTCCAGACTCCTACGAGCAGTACTTC.